The TCR beta chain under discussion was sequenced for a study of blood T cell repertoires in COVID-19. Study-level background: There were acute and convalescent COVID-19 samples, and they came from the United States, Italy and Spain.

Recruitment covered about two dozen US areas and drew participants whose ages spanned roughly 18 to 95 years. Clinical histories supplied by participants themselves formed the basis of cohort assignment. J was trimmed by 2 bases and V by 0 bases; bases with no gene match: 3. This CDR3 is 17 amino acids long. CDR1 SGDLS and CDR2 YYNGEE come from the germline V gene. Authors' data handling: Researchers report that nucleated cell counts were estimated from reference gene primer amplification. Profiling relied on immunoSEQ multiplex PCR, and the TCRdb table lists in-frame clones only, not all of them. The D gene and trimming were derived from the DNA, and the V and J assignments and clone size from that table. This sample has approximately 360,000 clones; roughly 90% occur once, and the top ten carry more than 0.9%.

The V gene is TRBV9, the J gene TRBJ2-3, with TRBD2 matching over 13 bases. Sequencing was done on a sample of PBMCs or T cells enriched from blood (not recorded which). The origin of this receptor is a woman in her 30s with acute COVID-19. The CDR3 DNA follows: TGTGCCAGCAGCGTAGAGGGACTAGCGGGGTACACAGATACGCAGTATTTT. It yields the protein CASSVEGLAGYTDTQYF.